These 27 T cell receptor beta chains were sequenced from one sample in a study of radiation and T cells in renal cell carcinoma (dated by TCRdb to the early 2020s). To prepare the library, the immunoSEQ multiplex PCR assay was applied. The clones in this table, taken by TCRdb from immuneACCESS, are in-frame only. Not every clone is retained; where verified, under half of the shortfall comes from an unresolved V gene, and the cause of the rest is unknown. Recorded for this sample are some 150,000 clones; around 88% of them occurred a single time. The ten top clones hold about 17% of the sample. Read against the paper, the sample's time point label means: blood 4 weeks post-SBRT, at nephrectomy. The treatment or condition label here, explained by the study, means: 15 Gy SBRT to primary tumor, nephrectomy 4 weeks later. The sequencing used blood, collected from a patient whose treatment included radiotherapy and nephrectomy. These receptors originate from a woman aged 45-60 years with renal cell carcinoma.

The rearrangement links TRBV7-2 to TRBJ2-7; a weak D match, TRBD1 (5 bases). This CDR3 is 16 amino acids long. Germline loops: CDR1 SGHTA, CDR2 FQGNSA. The V and J ends lost 2 bases and 0 bases respectively, with 14 bases between them. The CDR3 spells CASSLSWQGNSYEQYF. CDR3 nucleotides: TGTGCCAGCAGCTTATCTTGGCAGGGCAACTCCTACGAGCAGTACTTC.

The chain recombines TRBV5-8 with TRBJ2-2; 7 bases fit TRBD1. V lost 0 bases to trimming and J lost 0 bases; unmatched junction nucleotides: 2. The germline V gene encodes CDR1 SGHTS and CDR2 YDEGEE. The CDR3 has 16 residues. In nucleotides, the CDR3 is TGTGCCAGCAGCTTGGAGGGGGCGACGAACACCGGGGAGCTGTTTTTT. Encoded protein: CASSLEGATNTGELFF.

The chain joins TRBV9 to TRBJ2-3; 7 bases are shared with TRBD2. The V gene's germline CDR1 is SGDLS and CDR2 YYNGEE. There are 16 residues in the CDR3. With V trimmed by 5 bases and J by 0 bases, 9 bases remained unmatched. The CDR3 protein is CASSGVSGTSTDTQYF. In DNA form, the CDR3 reads TGTGCCAGCAGTGGGGTCAGCGGGACCAGCACAGATACGCAGTATTTT.

The rearrangement uses TRBV2 and TRBJ1-2, with unresolved D. The CDR3 contains 13 residues. Germline V gene sequence: CDR1 SNHLY, CDR2 FYNNEI. Trimming stripped 7 bases from V and 4 bases from J, with 13 bases between. CDR3 sequence reads: CASTPDGLYGYTF. CDR3 DNA: TGTGCCAGCACCCCAGACGGACTCTATGGCTACACCTTC. The full variable domain, completed using reference TRBV2 and TRBJ1-2, is EPEVTQTPSHQVTQMGQEVILRCVPISNHLYFYWYRQILGQKVEFLVSFYNNEISEKSEIFDDQFSVERPDGSNFTLKIRSTKLEDSAMYFCASTPDGLYGYTFGSGTRLTVV.

This chain links TRBV7-9 with TRBJ2-3; 8 bases fit TRBD2. Germline V lookup: CDR1 SEHNR, CDR2 FQNEAQ (reference sequence). V was pared by 0 bases and J by 5 bases, with 4 bases of the junction left unmatched. CDR3 length: 15 residues. In nucleotides, the CDR3 is TGTGCCAGCAGCTTAGCCGCGGGGGGACTAGATACGCAGTATTTT. Translating gives CASSLAAGGLDTQYF. Together with reference TRBV7-9 and TRBJ2-3, the CDR3 gives the full variable domain: DTGVSQNPRHKITKRGQNVTFRCDPISEHNRLYWYRQTLGQGPEFLTYFQNEAQLEKSRLLSDRFSAERPKGSFSTLEIQRTEQGDSAMYLCASSLAAGGLDTQYFGPGTRLTVL.

This chain connects TRBV11-1 to TRBJ2-7; the D call may be TRBD1 or TRBD2 (5 bases each). This CDR3 spans 15 amino acids. Trimming shortened V by 5 bases and J by 3 bases, and 17 bases separated the two germline ends. Germline V gives CDR1 SGHAT, CDR2 FQDESV (reference sequence). The CDR3 loop reads CASSISPGTIYEQYF. CDR3 nucleotide sequence: TGTGCCAGCAGCATTAGCCCCGGGACGATCTACGAGCAGTACTTC.

V gene TRBV6-5 combines with J gene TRBJ1-4, with a tentative D call TRBD1 (6 bases). The CDR3 is made up of 14 amino acids. Trimming removed 5 bases at V and 4 bases at J, with 11 bases between. Germline assignment: CDR1 MNHEY and CDR2 SVGAGI. CDR3 DNA sequence: TGTGCCAGCAGTAACAGGGCCCTTAATGAAAAACTGTTTTTT. As protein: CASSNRALNEKLFF.

This clone is large (0.1 to 1%) in the sample. The chain is built from TRBV6-1 and TRBJ2-3; 11 nucleotides agree with TRBD1. CDR3 length: 14 amino acids. V was clipped by 7 bases and J by 3 bases; unmatched bases: 3. CDR1 is MNHNS, CDR2 SASEGT, per germline. The CDR3 here is CASMDRGRTDTQYF. In DNA form, the CDR3 reads TGTGCCAGCATGGACAGGGGGCGGACAGATACGCAGTATTTT.

The chain joins TRBV19 to TRBJ1-3, with D perhaps TRBD1 (5 bases). V was cut by 11 bases and J by 0 bases, with 17 bases left in between. This CDR3 contains 15 residues. Germline V gene data show CDR1 as LNHDA and CDR2 as SQIVND (reference sequence). The CDR3 sequence is CASSAGPYSGNTIYF. DNA of the CDR3: TGTGCCTCCAGTGCAGGGCCCTACTCTGGAAACACCATATATTTT.

The chain uses TRBV6-5 and TRBJ2-7; D remains ambiguous. The V and J ends lost 7 bases and 4 bases respectively, with 8 bases between them. The CDR3 sequence is 11 residues long. Germline lookup yields CDR1 MNHEY and CDR2 SVGAGI. This chain's CDR3 is CASKLGYEQYF. The DNA for the CDR3 is TGTGCCAGCAAATTAGGTTACGAGCAGTACTTC.

The V call is TRBV7-2, the J call TRBJ2-3, with D possibly TRBD2 on 6 matching bases. The CDR3 contains 17 residues. V shed 1 base and J shed 0 bases, with 14 bases lying between them. CDR1 SGHTA and CDR2 FQGNSA come from the germline V gene. Written as DNA, the CDR3 is TGTGCCAGCAGCTTAGGGATGGCGGGATCTAGCACAGATACGCAGTATTTT. It codes for CASSLGMAGSSTDTQYF.

V gene TRBV7-2 combines with J gene TRBJ1-2; no firm D call. CDR3 length: 13 amino acids. Deletions cut 7 bases from V and 5 bases from J, with 14 bases between. Per germline, CDR1 SGHTA and CDR2 FQGNSA. CDR3 coding DNA: TGTGCCAGCAACTCCGGGGTAGGGTATGGCTACACCTTC. Translated, it gives CASNSGVGYGYTF. Full variable domain (remainder filled in from reference TRBV7-2 and TRBJ1-2): GAGVSQSPSNKVTEKGKDVELRCDPISGHTALYWYRQSLGQGLEFLIYFQGNSAPDKSGLPSDRFSAERTGGSVSTLTIQRTQQEDSAVYLCASNSGVGYGYTFGSGTRLTVV.

The chain is built from TRBV7-9 and TRBJ2-3, with D maybe TRBD2 (5 bases). Per germline, CDR1 SEHNR and CDR2 FQNEAQ (reference sequence). The length of the CDR3 is 13 residues. V was cut by 0 bases and J by 5 bases, with 6 bases left in between. CDR3 residues: CASSLAREDTQYF. The CDR3 region has the DNA TGTGCCAGCAGCTTAGCCCGGGAAGATACGCAGTATTTT.

The chain employs TRBV23-1 and TRBJ2-7, with D perhaps TRBD1 or TRBD2 (5 bases each). TRBV23-1 is sorted into the ORF group, with uncertain function. Trimming pared 2 bases from V and 0 bases from J, leaving 8 bases between. The CDR3 loop spans 14 amino acids. The DNA of the CDR3 is TGCGCCAGCAGTCAAGCCGGGACCTCCTACGAGCAGTACTTC. Its translation: CASSQAGTSYEQYF.

The chain carries TRBV5-6 and TRBJ1-3; TRBD1 is a possible D gene (5 bases). CDR1 SGHDT and CDR2 YYEEEE come from the germline V gene. V was clipped by 3 bases and J by 0 bases, with 7 bases between them. This CDR3 is built from 14 residues. CDR3 residues: CASSWGLSGNTIYF. The CDR3 DNA reads TGTGCCAGCAGCTGGGGACTCTCTGGAAACACCATATATTTT.

DNA of the CDR3: TGTGCCAGTAGTACTATCGGACAGATGAACACTGAAGCTTTCTTT. Amino acid sequence: CASSTIGQMNTEAFF. The J gene is TRBJ1-1, the V gene TRBV19; possibly TRBD1 for D (6 bases). Per the germline V gene, CDR1 is LNHDA and CDR2 is SQIVND (reference sequence). The V end was cut by 4 bases, the J end by 0 bases, with 12 bases between. This CDR3 has 15 amino acids.

The gene calls are TRBV19 and TRBJ1-4; D is ambiguous. The CDR3 is 15 residues long. Trimming pared 2 bases from V and 0 bases from J, leaving 7 bases between. Germline V gene data show CDR1 as LNHDA and CDR2 as SQIVND (reference sequence). CDR3 sequence reads: CASSISRSTNEKLFF. As DNA, the CDR3 is TGTGCCAGTAGTATATCCAGGTCAACTAATGAAAAACTGTTTTTT.

This chain joins TRBV5-1 and TRBJ2-5, with D unresolved. The CDR3 length is 14 residues. The germline V gene encodes CDR1 SGHRS and CDR2 YFSETQ. Trimming left V 0 bases short and J 1 base short, with 7 bases between. The CDR3: CASSLGPGQETQYF. Written as DNA, the CDR3 is TGCGCCAGCAGCTTGGGTCCTGGCCAAGAGACCCAGTACTTC.

The J gene is TRBJ1-1, the V gene TRBV5-4; D is unclear. With 0 bases removed from V and 1 base from J, the gap between germline ends came to 4 bases. The CDR3 extends over 13 amino acids. Germline V gene sequence: CDR1 SGHNT, CDR2 YYREEE (reference sequence). The CDR3, as DNA: TGTGCCAGCAGCTTGGAAGCGAACACTGAAGCTTTCTTT. Translation: CASSLEANTEAFF. Variable domain in full (rest from reference TRBV5-4 and TRBJ1-1): ETGVTQSPTHLIKTRGQQVTLRCSSQSGHNTVSWYQQALGQGPQFIFQYYREEENGRGNFPPRFSGLQFPNYSSELNVNALELDDSALYLCASSLEANTEAFFGQGTRLTVV.

The chain is built from TRBV5-5 and TRBJ2-7, with D perhaps TRBD2 (5 bases). Trimming took 2 bases from V and 0 from J, leaving 15 bases between them. Germline V lookup: CDR1 SGHKS, CDR2 YYEKEE (reference sequence). The CDR3 is made up of 16 amino acids. CDR3 sequence: CASSLTPAASSYEQYF. The CDR3 nucleotides read TGTGCCAGCAGCTTAACGCCAGCGGCAAGCTCCTACGAGCAGTACTTC.

V and J are TRBV15 and TRBJ2-7, with a weak D call TRBD1 (5 bases). The CDR3 contains 12 residues. V gave up 1 base and J gave up 4 bases, with 5 bases separating them. CDR1 is LNHNV, CDR2 YYDKDF, per germline (reference sequence). CDR3 in amino acids: CATSRGQYEQYF. The CDR3 bases are TGTGCCACCAGCAGAGGACAGTACGAGCAGTACTTC.

The chain couples TRBV21-1 to TRBJ2-7; the table's D call of TRBD2 was not tested on the DNA. TRBV21-1 is described as a pseudogene. This CDR3 region has 13 residues. The CDR3: CASRYSRAPVQYF. In DNA, the CDR3 is TGTGCCAGCAGATACTCGAGGGCCCCGGTCCAGTACTTC.

The rearrangement uses TRBV5-4 and TRBJ2-1, with 8 positions matching TRBD2. CDR3 length: 14 residues. Germline CDR1 reads SGHNT; CDR2 reads YYREEE (reference sequence). The V segment lost 4 bases and the J segment 4 bases; nucleotides outside the gene matches: 4. Here the CDR3 reads CASSAGGYYNEQFF. CDR3 coding DNA: TGTGCCAGCAGCGCGGGGGGATATTACAATGAGCAGTTCTTC.

The chain carries TRBV11-2 and TRBJ2-1, with 7 bases lining up with TRBD1. CDR1 is SGHAT, CDR2 FQNNGV, per germline. This CDR3 spans 15 amino acids. With V trimmed by 6 bases and J by 8 bases, 13 bases remained unmatched. CDR3 amino acids: CASSLSGTDQYEQFF. The CDR3 coding sequence is TGTGCCAGCAGTTTGTCCGGGACAGACCAATATGAGCAGTTCTTC. Filled out from reference TRBV11-2 and TRBJ2-1, the complete variable domain reads EAGVAQSPRYKIIEKRQSVAFWCNPISGHATLYWYQQILGQGPKLLIQFQNNGVVDDSQLPKDRFSAERLKGVDSTLKIQPAKLEDSAVYLCASSLSGTDQYEQFFGPGTRLTVL.

V usage is TRBV6-5 and J usage is TRBJ1-1; D ambiguous. CDR3 length equals 13 residues. Between the trimmed V and J ends, which lost 3 bases and 3 bases, there was a span of 8 bases. CDR1 and CDR2 (germline): MNHEY, SVGAGI. The CDR3 reads CASSYRGYTEAFF. The CDR3 DNA is TGTGCCAGCAGTTATAGAGGGTACACTGAAGCTTTCTTT.

The CDR3 coding sequence is TGTGCCAGCAGCGTAGTAGCTAGCGGGAGCACAGATACGCAGTATTTT. This translates into CASSVVASGSTDTQYF. The chain couples TRBV9 to TRBJ2-3, with 8 bases aligning to TRBD2. CDR3 length: 16 amino acids. The ends lost 0 bases at V and 0 bases at J; junction bases unmatched: 3. Looked up from germline, CDR1 is SGDLS and CDR2 is YYNGEE.

The gene calls are TRBV5-1 and TRBJ2-7; D gene uncertain. Trimming pared 0 bases from V and 5 bases from J, leaving 12 bases between. This CDR3 has 14 amino acids. Germline CDR1 and CDR2: SGHRS and YFSETQ. The CDR3 is CASSLGVTMDEQYF. The CDR3 coding sequence is TGCGCCAGCAGCTTGGGGGTGACGATGGACGAGCAGTACTTC.